This TCR beta chain was sequenced during a study of T cells after yellow fever vaccination. The CDR3 spans 13 residues. V was trimmed by 7 bases and J by 1 base, leaving 10 bases between them. Germline V gives CDR1 MNHEY, CDR2 SVGEGT. This clonotype was found a few times. TCRdb re-called the 5' RACE reads through MiXCR, storing one row per CDR3 protein. Found here are a few hundred thousand distinct CDR3 sequences, under 7.5% of them singletons; the top ten hold 15%. This clonotype was sampled from a man aged 25 to 45 who received the YFV17D yellow fever vaccine. Sequenced here: PBMCs, sampled 5 days after the yellow fever booster vaccination. The chain recombines TRBV6-2 or TRBV6-3 with TRBJ1-1; D not certain. CDR3 coding DNA: TGTGCCAGCACCTTCAGCTGGAACACTGAAGCTTTCTTT. Translated: CASTFSWNTEAFF.